This T cell receptor beta chain originates from a study of CD8+CD57+ T cells in acquired aplastic anemia. Trimming at V came to 4 bases and at J to 8 bases, leaving 13 bases not matched to a gene. Germline CDR1 is MGHRA and CDR2 is YSYEKL. This CDR3 is 16 amino acids long. Study findings and constraints: Patients versus controls showed no significant CD8+ Simpson's diversity difference.

About this clonotype: Antigen specificity is unknown.

Patients who underwent sequencing had shown CD8+CD57+ cell expansion by flow cytometry. Severe acquired aplastic anemia was present in all patients. Researchers used genomic DNA as the template to profile TCR beta VDJ and CDR3. One entry per CDR3 protein, called by TCRdb with MiXCR from the reads. This repertoire shows hundreds of thousands of distinct CDR3 sequences, less than 35% found once; its top ten account for around 0.82%. This sequence originates from a human donor with aplastic anemia. The specimen was sorted CD4+, CD8+, or CD8+CD57+ T cells (not recorded which) from PBMCs. The chain employs TRBV4-1 and TRBJ1-2; 10 bases agree with TRBD1. CDR3 region: CASSRFDFGQGDGYTF. The DNA for the CDR3 is TGCGCCAGCAGCCGCTTTGATTTTGGACAGGGGGACGGCTACACCTTC.